This T cell receptor (beta chain) is from a study of blood T cell repertoires in COVID-19. On the study more broadly: In each case, the material was cDNA or gDNA derived from T cells, B-cell-depleted T cells, or PBMCs.

Authors' data handling: Estimated nucleated cell counts came from reference gene primer amplification. The data were produced by immunoSEQ multiplex PCR, yet TCRdb's version contains in-frame clones alone and is incomplete. That table supplies the V and J calls and clone size; D and trimming were determined from the DNA. In the table there are 130,000 to 150,000 clones, around 83% of which are singletons. V was trimmed by 0 bases and J by 2 bases, leaving 17 bases between them. The CDR3 extends over 17 amino acids. Germline V gives CDR1 SGDLS, CDR2 YYNGEE. Cohort assignment relied on participant-reported clinical history. Those designated as exposed participants met a COVID-19 case within 2 weeks before study entry.

The TCR originated in a woman aged 45-60 years who had been exposed to COVID-19. The sample comprised PBMCs or T cells enriched from blood (not recorded which). V is TRBV9 and J is TRBJ1-2; no clear D. CDR3 sequence: CASSVVGYSATNYGYTF. In nucleotides, the CDR3 is TGTGCCAGCAGCGTAGTTGGTTACAGTGCTACAAACTATGGCTACACCTTC.